This T cell receptor beta chain appears in the sequencing data of a study of blood T cell repertoires in COVID-19. The wider study: Acute and convalescent COVID-19 specimens originated in the United States, Italy and Spain. In each case, the material was cDNA or gDNA derived from T cells, B-cell-depleted T cells, or PBMCs.

The length of the CDR3 is 15 residues. Germline CDR1 is SNHLY and CDR2 is FYNNEI. V gave up 3 bases and J gave up 5 bases, with 14 bases separating them. Adults between about 18 and 89 years of age took part from about two dozen US areas. Cohort 3 donors counted as recovered after two negative PCRs, clearance, or resolved symptoms. Clones were sequenced by immunoSEQ multiplex PCR, and TCRdb holds only the in-frame ones, with some missing. Seen here are 450,000 to 500,000 clones, 70% to 90% observed once, and the top ten hold around 7.9%. The count of this clone is one. The sequenced sample consisted of PBMCs or T cells enriched from blood (not recorded which). This clonotype was obtained from a woman aged 60-75 years who had recovered from COVID-19. This sequence joins TRBV2 and TRBJ1-5; possibly TRBD1 for D (6 bases). As DNA, the CDR3 is TGTGCCAGCAGTGATGTAGTGACAGGCTATCAGCCCCAGCATTTT. Translated: CASSDVVTGYQPQHF.